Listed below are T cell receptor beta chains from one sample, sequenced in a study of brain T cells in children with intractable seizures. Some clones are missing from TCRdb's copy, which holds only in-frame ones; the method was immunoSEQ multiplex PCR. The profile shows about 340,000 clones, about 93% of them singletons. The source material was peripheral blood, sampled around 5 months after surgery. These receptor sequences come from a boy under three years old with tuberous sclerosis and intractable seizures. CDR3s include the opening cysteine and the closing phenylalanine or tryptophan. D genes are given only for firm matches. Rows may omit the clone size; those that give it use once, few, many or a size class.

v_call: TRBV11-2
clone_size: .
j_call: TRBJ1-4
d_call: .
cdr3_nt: TGTGCCAGCAGCTTTCGGACCGAAAAACTGTTTTTT
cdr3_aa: CASSFRTEKLFF

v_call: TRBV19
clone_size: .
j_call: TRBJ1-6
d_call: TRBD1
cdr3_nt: TGTGCCAGTACCCCGGGACAGGGAGGATCACCCCTCCACTTT
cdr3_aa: CASTPGQGGSPLHF

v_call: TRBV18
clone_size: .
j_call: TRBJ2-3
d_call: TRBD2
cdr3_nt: TGTGCCAGCTCACCAATCCCTACTAGCGGGCCCACAGATACGCAGTATTTT
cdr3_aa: CASSPIPTSGPTDTQYF

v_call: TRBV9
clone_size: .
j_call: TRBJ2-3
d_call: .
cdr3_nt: TGTGCCAGCAGCAGCCTACCCGACCCAGATACGCAGTATTTT
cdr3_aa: CASSSLPDPDTQYF

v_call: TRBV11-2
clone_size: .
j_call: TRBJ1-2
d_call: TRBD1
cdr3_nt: TGTGCCAGCAGCCTCGATTCTGGGGACAGGGCCCACCTATCGGGCTACACCTTC
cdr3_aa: CASSLDSGDRAHLSGYTF

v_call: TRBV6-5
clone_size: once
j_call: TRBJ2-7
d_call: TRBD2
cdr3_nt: TGTGCCAGCAGCCGACTAGCGACCAGCTCCTACGAGCAGTACTTC
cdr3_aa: CASSRLATSSYEQYF

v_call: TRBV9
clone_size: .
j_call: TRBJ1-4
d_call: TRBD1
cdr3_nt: TGTGCCAGCAGCGTAACCGGGACAGGGGGTAATGAAAAACTGTTTTTT
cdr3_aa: CASSVTGTGGNEKLFF

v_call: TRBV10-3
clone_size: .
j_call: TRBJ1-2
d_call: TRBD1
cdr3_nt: TGTGCCATCAGTGAGTCGACAGGGGGCAACTATGGCTACACCTTC
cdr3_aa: CAISESTGGNYGYTF

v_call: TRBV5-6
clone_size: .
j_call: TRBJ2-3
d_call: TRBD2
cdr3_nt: TGTGCCAGCAGAAGGGGAGGGCCTCATCAGTATTTT
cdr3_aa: CASRRGGPHQYF

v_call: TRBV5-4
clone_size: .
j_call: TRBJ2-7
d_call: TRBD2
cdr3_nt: TGTGCCAGCAGCGCCACTAGCGGGGGTTACGAGCAGTACTTC
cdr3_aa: CASSATSGGYEQYF

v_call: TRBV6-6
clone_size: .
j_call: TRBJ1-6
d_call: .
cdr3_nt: TGTGCCAGCAGTCAGGGTGGGGGGTTCAAGGGTAATTCACCCCTCCACTTT
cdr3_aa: CASSQGGGFKGNSPLHF

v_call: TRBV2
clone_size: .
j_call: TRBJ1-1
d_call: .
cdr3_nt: TGTGCCAGCACCCTCCCGTGGGGCCCGCGAAAATGTACTGAAGCTTTCTTT
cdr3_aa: CASTLPWGPRKCTEAFF

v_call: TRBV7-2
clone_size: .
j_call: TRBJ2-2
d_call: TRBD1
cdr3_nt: TGTGCCAGCAGCATCCGGGACAGGGGGGTTCTGTTTTTT
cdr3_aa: CASSIRDRGVLFF

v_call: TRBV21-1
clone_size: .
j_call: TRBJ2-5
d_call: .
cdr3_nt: TGTGCCAGCAGCAAGGGAAAAGAAGAGACCCAGTACTTC
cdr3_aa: CASSKGKEETQYF

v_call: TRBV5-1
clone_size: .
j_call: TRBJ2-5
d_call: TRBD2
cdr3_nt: TGCGCCAGCAGCTTGGGGCTAGCGGGGGCCCAAGAGACCCAGTACTTC
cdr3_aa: CASSLGLAGAQETQYF

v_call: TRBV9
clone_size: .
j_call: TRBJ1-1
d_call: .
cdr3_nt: TGTGCCAGCAGCGTAGGCTCGAACACTGAAGCTTTCTTT
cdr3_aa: CASSVGSNTEAFF

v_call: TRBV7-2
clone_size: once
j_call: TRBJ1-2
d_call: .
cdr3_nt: TGTGCCAGCAGCGTATCGGGAATTTCTGGCTACACCTTC
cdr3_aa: CASSVSGISGYTF

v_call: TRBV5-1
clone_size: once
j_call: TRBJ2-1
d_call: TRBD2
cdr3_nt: TGCGCCAGCAGCTTGGAACTAGCGGGAGCCGATGAGCAGTTCTTC
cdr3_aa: CASSLELAGADEQFF

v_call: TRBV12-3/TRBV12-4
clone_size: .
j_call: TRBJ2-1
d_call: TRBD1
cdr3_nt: TGTGCCAGCAGTTTAGTCAGGGGGCGGGAGCAGTTCTTC
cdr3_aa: CASSLVRGREQFF

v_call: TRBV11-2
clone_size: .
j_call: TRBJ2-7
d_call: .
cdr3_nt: TGTGCCAGCAGCTTAGTCAGGGGCGAGCAGTACTTC
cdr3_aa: CASSLVRGEQYF

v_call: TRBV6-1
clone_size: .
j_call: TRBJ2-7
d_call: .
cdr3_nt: TGTGCCAGCAGTGAGCGCGAGCAGTACTTC
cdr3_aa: CASSEREQYF

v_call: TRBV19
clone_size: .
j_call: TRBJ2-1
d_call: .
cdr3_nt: TGTGCCAGTCGACAGGCGGGTGAGCAGTTCTTC
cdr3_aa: CASRQAGEQFF

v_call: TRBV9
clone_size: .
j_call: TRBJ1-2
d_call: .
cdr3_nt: TGTGCCAGCAGCGTAGAGGGCAGGGGAATGCACACCTTC
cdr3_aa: CASSVEGRGMHTF

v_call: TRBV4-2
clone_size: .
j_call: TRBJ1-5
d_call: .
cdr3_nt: TGTGCCAGCAGCCAAGAATCGGCAGGGGTCCAGCCCCAGCATTTT
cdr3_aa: CASSQESAGVQPQHF

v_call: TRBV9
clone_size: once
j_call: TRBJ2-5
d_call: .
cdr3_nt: TGTGCCAGCAGCGTAGGGTTGGACTTCCAAGAGACCCAGTACTTC
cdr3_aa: CASSVGLDFQETQYF

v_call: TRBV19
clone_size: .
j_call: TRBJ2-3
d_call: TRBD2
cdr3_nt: TGTGCCAGTAGCCGGACTAGCGGGGGGACAGATACGCAGTATTTT
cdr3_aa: CASSRTSGGTDTQYF

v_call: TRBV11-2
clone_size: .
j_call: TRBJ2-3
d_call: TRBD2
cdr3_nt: TGTGCCAGCAGCTCATTAGCGGGGCCAGAGGATACGCAGTATTTT
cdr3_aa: CASSSLAGPEDTQYF

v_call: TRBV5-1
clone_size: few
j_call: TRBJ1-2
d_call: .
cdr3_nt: TGCGCCAGCAGCAAAGAATCAAACTATGGCTACACCTTC
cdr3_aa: CASSKESNYGYTF

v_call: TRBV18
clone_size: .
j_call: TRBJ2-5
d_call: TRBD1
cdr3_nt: TGTGCCAGCTCACCAGGACAGGCGGAGACCCAGTACTTC
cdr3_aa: CASSPGQAETQYF

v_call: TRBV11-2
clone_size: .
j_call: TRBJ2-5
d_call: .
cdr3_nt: TGTGCCAGCAGCTTTGGACGGGGGGCCACCTGGGAGACCCAGTACTTC
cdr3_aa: CASSFGRGATWETQYF

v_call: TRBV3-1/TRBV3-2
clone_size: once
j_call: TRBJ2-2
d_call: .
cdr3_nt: TGTGCCAGCAGCCAAGAGCTCGGGCTTAGGACCGGGGAGCTGTTTTTT
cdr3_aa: CASSQELGLRTGELFF

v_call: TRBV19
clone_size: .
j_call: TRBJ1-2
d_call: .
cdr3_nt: TGTGCCATTCGGATGTCGGGCGGATCTAACTATGGCTACACCTTC
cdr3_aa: CAIRMSGGSNYGYTF

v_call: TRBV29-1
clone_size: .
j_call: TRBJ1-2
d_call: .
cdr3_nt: TGCAGCGTTGAAGAGGGCGGGGGGCGCGGCTACACCTTC
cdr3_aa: CSVEEGGGRGYTF

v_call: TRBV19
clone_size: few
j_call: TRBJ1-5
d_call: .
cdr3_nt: TGTGCCAGTAGTATAGTCTACAGTGAACGCAATCAGCCCCAGCATTTT
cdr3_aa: CASSIVYSERNQPQHF

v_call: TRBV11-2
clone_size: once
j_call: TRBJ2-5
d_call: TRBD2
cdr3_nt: TGTGCCAGCAGCTCAGCGGGACTACAAGAGACCCAGTACTTC
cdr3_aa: CASSSAGLQETQYF

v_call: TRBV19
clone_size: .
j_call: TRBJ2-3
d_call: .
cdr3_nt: TGTGCCAGTTCCCTTGTCGCTTCAGATACGCAGTATTTT
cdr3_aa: CASSLVASDTQYF

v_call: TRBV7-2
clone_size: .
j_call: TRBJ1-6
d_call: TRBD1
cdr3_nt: TGTGCCAGCAGCCATGACAGGGGTAATTCACCCCTCCACTTT
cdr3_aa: CASSHDRGNSPLHF

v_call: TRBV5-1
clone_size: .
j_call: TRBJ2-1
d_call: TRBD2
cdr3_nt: TGCGCCAGCAGCTTGGTGCCTAGCGGGGGGGCCAACAATGAGCAGTTCTTC
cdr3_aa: CASSLVPSGGANNEQFF

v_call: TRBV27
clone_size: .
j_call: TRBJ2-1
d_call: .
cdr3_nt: TGTGCCAGCAGTCCCGGGACTGACAATGAGCAGTTCTTC
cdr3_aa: CASSPGTDNEQFF

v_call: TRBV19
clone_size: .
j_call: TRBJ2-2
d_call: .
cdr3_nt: TGTGCCAGTAGACCCCCTTCGGAGGGGGCAACCGGGGAGCTGTTTTTT
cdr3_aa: CASRPPSEGATGELFF

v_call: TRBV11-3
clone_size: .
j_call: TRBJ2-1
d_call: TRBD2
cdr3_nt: TGTGCCAGCAGTTACAGCGGGAGGGGCCTTTATTACAATGAGCAGTTCTTC
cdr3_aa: CASSYSGRGLYYNEQFF

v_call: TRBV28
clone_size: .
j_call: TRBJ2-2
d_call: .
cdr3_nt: TGTGCCAGCAGTTTAAGAACAGGGTGGGCCGGGGAGCTGTTTTTT
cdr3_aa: CASSLRTGWAGELFF

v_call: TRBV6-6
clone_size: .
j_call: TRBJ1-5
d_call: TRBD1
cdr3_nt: TGTGCCAGCACCGAGGACAGGGGGCACAATCAGCCCCAGCATTTT
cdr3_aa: CASTEDRGHNQPQHF

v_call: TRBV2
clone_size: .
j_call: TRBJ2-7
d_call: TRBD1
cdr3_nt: TGTGCCAGCAGACGGACAGGGGGCCCCCACGAGCAGTACTTC
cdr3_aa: CASRRTGGPHEQYF

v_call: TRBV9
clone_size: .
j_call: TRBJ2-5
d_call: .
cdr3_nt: TGTGCCAGCAGCCAGCGTGAGGGAACAAGGGAGACCCAGTACTTC
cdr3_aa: CASSQREGTRETQYF

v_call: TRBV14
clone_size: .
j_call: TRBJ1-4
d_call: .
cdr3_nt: TGTGCCAGCAGCTTCAGGCTGGGGAGCGGTGAAAAACTGTTTTTT
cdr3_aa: CASSFRLGSGEKLFF

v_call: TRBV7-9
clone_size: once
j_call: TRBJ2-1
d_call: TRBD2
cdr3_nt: TGTGCCAGCAGCTTAGCCGGGTCTGGCGGGACTAGCGCCTACAATGAGCAGTTCTTC
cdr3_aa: CASSLAGSGGTSAYNEQFF

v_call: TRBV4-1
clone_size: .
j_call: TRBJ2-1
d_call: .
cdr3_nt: TGCGCCAGCCGGGAGTTGATCGACGGTGAGCAGTTCTTC
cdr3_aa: CASRELIDGEQFF

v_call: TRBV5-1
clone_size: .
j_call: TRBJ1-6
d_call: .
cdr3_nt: TGCGCCAGCAGCTTGGGGGCAGGTAATTCACCCCTCCACTTT
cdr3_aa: CASSLGAGNSPLHF

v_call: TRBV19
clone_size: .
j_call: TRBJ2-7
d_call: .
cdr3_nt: TGTGCCAGTAGTATTAAAAGAGGGGAAGGACACGAGCAGTACTTC
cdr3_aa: CASSIKRGEGHEQYF

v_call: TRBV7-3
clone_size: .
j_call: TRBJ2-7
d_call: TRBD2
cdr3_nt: TGTGCCAGCAGCTTAACCGGGACTAGCGGATCCTACGAGCAGTACTTC
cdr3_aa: CASSLTGTSGSYEQYF

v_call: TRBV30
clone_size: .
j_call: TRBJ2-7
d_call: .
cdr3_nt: TGTGCCTGGAGTTCTACCTACGAGCAGTACTTC
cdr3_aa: CAWSSTYEQYF

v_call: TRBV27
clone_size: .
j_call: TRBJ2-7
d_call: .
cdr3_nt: TGTGCCAGCAGTTTATCGTTCCGGAACTACGAGCAGTACTTC
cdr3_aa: CASSLSFRNYEQYF

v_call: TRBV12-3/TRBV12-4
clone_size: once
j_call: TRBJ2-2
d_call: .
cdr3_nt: TGTGCCAGCAGTTTTTCGGCCGGGGAGCTGTTTTTT
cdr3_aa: CASSFSAGELFF

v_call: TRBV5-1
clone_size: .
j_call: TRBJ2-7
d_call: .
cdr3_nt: TGCGCCAGCACCCAGGATTCCGAGCAGTACTTC
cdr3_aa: CASTQDSEQYF

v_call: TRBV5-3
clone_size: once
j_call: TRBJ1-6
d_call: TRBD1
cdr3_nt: TGTGCCAGAAGCGCCGGGACAGGGAGTTCATATTCACCCCTCCACTTT
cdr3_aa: CARSAGTGSSYSPLHF

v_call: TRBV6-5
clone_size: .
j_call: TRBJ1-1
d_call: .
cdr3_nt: TGTGCCAGCAGCCTCAGGGGGAACACTGAAGCTTTCTTT
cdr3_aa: CASSLRGNTEAFF

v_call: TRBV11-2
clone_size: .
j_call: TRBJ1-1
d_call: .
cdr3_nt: TGTGCCAGCAGCCAAGGGGAAGGGACTGAAGCTTTCTTT
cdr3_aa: CASSQGEGTEAFF

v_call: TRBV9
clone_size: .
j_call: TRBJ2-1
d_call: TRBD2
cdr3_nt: TGTGCCAGCAGCGTAAGAAGCGGGGGGGTCTATGAGCAGTTCTTC
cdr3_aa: CASSVRSGGVYEQFF

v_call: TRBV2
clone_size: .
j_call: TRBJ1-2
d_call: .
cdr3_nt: TGTGCCAGCAGTGATCCGACAGCTTTCTATGGCTACACCTTC
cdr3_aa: CASSDPTAFYGYTF